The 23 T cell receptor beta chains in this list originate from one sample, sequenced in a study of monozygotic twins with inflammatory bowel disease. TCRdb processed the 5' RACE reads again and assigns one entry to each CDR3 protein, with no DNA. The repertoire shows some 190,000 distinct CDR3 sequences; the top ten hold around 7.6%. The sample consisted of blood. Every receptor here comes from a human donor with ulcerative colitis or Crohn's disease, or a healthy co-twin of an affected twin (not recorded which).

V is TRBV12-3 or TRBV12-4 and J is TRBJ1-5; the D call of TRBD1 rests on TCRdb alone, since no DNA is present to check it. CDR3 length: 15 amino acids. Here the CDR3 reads CASSSQGVLDQPQHF.

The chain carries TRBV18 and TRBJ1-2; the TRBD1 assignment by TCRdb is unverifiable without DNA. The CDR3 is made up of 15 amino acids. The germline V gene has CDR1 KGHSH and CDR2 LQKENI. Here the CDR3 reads CASSPAGTAFYGYTF.

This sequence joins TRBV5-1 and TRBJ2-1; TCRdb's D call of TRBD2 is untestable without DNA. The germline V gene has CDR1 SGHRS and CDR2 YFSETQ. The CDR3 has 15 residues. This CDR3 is CASSVGTSGAYEQFF.

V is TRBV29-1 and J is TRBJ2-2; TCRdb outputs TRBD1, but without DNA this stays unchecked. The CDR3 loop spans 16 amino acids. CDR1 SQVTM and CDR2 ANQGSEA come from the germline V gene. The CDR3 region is CSVDGSVGGISGELFF.

This CDR3 reads CATTPSGYEQYF. This chain uses TRBV7-2 with TRBJ2-7; the D gene TCRdb calls, TRBD1, cannot be checked with no DNA. Germline values: CDR1 SGHTA, CDR2 FQGNSA. The CDR3 is 12 residues long.

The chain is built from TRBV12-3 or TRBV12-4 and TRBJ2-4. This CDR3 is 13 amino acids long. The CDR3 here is CASSLDQVDIQYF.

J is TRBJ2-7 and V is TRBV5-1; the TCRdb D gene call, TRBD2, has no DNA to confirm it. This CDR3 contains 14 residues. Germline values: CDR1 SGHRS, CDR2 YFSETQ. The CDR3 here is CASSLEGSRYEQYF. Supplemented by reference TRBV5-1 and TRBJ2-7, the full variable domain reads KAGVTQTPRYLIKTRGQQVTLSCSPISGHRSVSWYQQTPGQGLQFLFEYFSETQRNKGNFPGRFSGRQFSNSRSEMNVSTLELGDSALYLCASSLEGSRYEQYFGPGTRLTVT.

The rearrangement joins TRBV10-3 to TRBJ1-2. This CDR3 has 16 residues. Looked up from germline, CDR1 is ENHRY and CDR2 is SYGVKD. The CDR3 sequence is CAISDPKADLHYGYTF.

This CDR3 is CASKGTPNTGELFF. The V gene is TRBV2, the J gene TRBJ2-2; TCRdb names TRBD1, which stays unverified in the absence of DNA. This CDR3 is built from 14 residues. CDR1 SNHLY and CDR2 FYNNEI come from the germline V gene.

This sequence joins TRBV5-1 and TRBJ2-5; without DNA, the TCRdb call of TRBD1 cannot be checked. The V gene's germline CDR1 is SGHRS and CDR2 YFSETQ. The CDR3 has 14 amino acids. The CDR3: CASSRGGEWETQYF.

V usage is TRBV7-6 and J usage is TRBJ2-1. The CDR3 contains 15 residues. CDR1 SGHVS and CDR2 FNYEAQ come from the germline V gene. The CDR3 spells CASSLSGISHNEQFF.

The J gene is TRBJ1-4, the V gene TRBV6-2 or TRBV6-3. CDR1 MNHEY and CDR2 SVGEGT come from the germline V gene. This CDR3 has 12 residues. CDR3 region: CASGQTNEKLFF.

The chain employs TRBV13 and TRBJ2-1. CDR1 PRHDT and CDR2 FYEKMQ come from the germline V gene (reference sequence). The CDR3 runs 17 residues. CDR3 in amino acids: CASSLGLTGRSYNEQFF.

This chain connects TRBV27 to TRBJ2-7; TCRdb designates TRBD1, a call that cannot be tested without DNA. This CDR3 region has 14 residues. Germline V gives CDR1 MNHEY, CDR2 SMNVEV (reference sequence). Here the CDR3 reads CASSQLLQGNEQYF.

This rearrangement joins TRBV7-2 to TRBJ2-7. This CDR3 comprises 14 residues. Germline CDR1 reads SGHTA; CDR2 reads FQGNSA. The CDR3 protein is CASSLVGDRNEQYF.

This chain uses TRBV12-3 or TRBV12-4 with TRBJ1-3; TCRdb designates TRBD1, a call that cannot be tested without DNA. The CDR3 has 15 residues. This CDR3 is CASSRSGARGNTIYF.

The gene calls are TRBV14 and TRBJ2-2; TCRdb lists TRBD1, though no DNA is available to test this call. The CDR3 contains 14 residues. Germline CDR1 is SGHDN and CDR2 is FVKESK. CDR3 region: CASSQAQGVGELFF.

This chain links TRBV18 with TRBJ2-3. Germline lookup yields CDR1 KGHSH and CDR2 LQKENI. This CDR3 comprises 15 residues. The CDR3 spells CASSPPHGSTDTQYF.

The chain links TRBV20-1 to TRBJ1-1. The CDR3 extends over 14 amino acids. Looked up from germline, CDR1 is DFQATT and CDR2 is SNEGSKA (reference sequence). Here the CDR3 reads CSARDQKTNTEAFF.

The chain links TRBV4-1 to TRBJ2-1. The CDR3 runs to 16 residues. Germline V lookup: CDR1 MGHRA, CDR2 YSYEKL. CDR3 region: CASSQGQGSSYNEQFF.

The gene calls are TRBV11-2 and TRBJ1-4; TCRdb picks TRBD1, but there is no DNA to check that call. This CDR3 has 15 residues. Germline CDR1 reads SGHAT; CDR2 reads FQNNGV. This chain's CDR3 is CASSLDGGKNEKLFF.

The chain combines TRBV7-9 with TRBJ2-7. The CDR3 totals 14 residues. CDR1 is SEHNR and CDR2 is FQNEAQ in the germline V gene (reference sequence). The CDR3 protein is CASSSFDGTYEQYF. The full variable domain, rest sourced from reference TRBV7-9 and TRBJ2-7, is DTGVSQNPRHKITKRGQNVTFRCDPISEHNRLYWYRQTLGQGPEFLTYFQNEAQLEKSRLLSDRFSAERPKGSFSTLEIQRTEQGDSAMYLCASSSFDGTYEQYFGPGTRLTVT.

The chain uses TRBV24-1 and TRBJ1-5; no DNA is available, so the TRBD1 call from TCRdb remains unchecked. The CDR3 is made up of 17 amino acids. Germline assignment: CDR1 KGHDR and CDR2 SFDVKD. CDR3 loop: CATSQGQGAMGNQPQHF.